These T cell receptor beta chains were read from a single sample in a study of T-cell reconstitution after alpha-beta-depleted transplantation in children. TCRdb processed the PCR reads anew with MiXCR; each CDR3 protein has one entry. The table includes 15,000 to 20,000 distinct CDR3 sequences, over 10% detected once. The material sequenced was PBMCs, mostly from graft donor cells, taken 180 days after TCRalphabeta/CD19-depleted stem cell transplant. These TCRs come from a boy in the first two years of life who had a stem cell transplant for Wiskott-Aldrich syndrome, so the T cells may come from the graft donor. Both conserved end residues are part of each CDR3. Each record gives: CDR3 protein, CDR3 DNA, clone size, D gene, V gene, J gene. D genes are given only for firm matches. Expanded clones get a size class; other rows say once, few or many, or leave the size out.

cdr3_aa: CASSRMDRVGETQYF; cdr3_nt: TGTGCCAGCAGTCGAATGGACAGGGTGGGGGAGACCCAGTACTTC; clone_size: -; d_call: TRBD1; v_call: TRBV27; j_call: TRBJ2-5
cdr3_aa: CASSDDGLTGQPQHF; cdr3_nt: TGTGCCAGCAGTGATGACGGACTAACGGGTCAGCCCCAGCATTTT; clone_size: many; d_call: -; v_call: TRBV2; j_call: TRBJ1-5
cdr3_aa: CASSRDSGNQPQHF; cdr3_nt: TGTGCCAGTAGTAGAGACTCTGGAAATCAGCCCCAGCATTTT; clone_size: few; d_call: -; v_call: TRBV19; j_call: TRBJ1-5
cdr3_aa: CASSSRGLLRGYTF; cdr3_nt: TGTGCCAGCAGTTCCAGGGGGCTCTTACGTGGCTACACCTTC; clone_size: few; d_call: TRBD1; v_call: TRBV28; j_call: TRBJ1-2
cdr3_aa: CANPSWEGLGDEQYF; cdr3_nt: TGTGCCAACCCTTCGTGGGAGGGCCTCGGGGACGAGCAGTACTTC; clone_size: few; d_call: TRBD2; v_call: TRBV10-3; j_call: TRBJ2-7
cdr3_aa: CASSLVRTGKGTKNIQYF; cdr3_nt: TGTGCCAGCAGCTTAGTCAGGACAGGGAAGGGGACCAAAAACATTCAGTACTTC; clone_size: many; d_call: TRBD1; v_call: TRBV7-9; j_call: TRBJ2-4
cdr3_aa: CASSPQQGRSGEKLFF; cdr3_nt: TGTGCCAGCTCACCACAACAGGGGCGGTCCGGTGAAAAACTGTTTTTT; clone_size: few; d_call: TRBD1; v_call: TRBV18; j_call: TRBJ1-4
cdr3_aa: CASSFGQTTTNEKLFF; cdr3_nt: TGTGCCAGCAGCTTTGGACAGACTACAACTAATGAAAAACTGTTTTTT; clone_size: many; d_call: -; v_call: TRBV7-9; j_call: TRBJ1-4
cdr3_aa: CAISERDRSTDTQYF; cdr3_nt: TGTGCCATCAGTGAGAGGGACAGGAGCACAGATACGCAGTATTTT; clone_size: many; d_call: TRBD1; v_call: TRBV10-3; j_call: TRBJ2-3
cdr3_aa: CASSLAGKLFNQPQHF; cdr3_nt: TGTGCCAGCAGCTTAGCCGGGAAACTCTTCAATCAGCCCCAGCATTTT; clone_size: medium-sized; d_call: -; v_call: TRBV7-9; j_call: TRBJ1-5
cdr3_aa: CASSLPGQGLETQYF; cdr3_nt: TGTGCCAGCAGCTTACCGGGACAGGGGTTGGAGACCCAGTACTTC; clone_size: many; d_call: TRBD1; v_call: TRBV5-6; j_call: TRBJ2-5
cdr3_aa: CASSELTGTGDEQYF; cdr3_nt: TGCGCCAGCAGTGAGTTAACCGGGACAGGGGACGAGCAGTACTTC; clone_size: many; d_call: TRBD1; v_call: TRBV10-2; j_call: TRBJ2-7
cdr3_aa: CASSLAPFGVSGEQYF; cdr3_nt: TGTGCCAGCAGCTTAGCACCGTTTGGAGTAAGCGGCGAGCAGTACTTC; clone_size: few; d_call: -; v_call: TRBV7-9; j_call: TRBJ2-7
cdr3_aa: CASSSQGPGTGELFF; cdr3_nt: TGTGCCAGCAGCTCCCAGGGGCCGGGTACCGGGGAGCTGTTTTTT; clone_size: few; d_call: -; v_call: TRBV11-3; j_call: TRBJ2-2
cdr3_aa: CASSDSSYEQYF; cdr3_nt: TGCGCCAGCAGCGACAGCTCCTACGAGCAGTACTTC; clone_size: many; d_call: -; v_call: TRBV5-1; j_call: TRBJ2-7
cdr3_aa: CAISDSAETQYF; cdr3_nt: TGTGCCATCAGTGACTCAGCAGAGACCCAGTACTTC; clone_size: -; d_call: -; v_call: TRBV10-3; j_call: TRBJ2-5
cdr3_aa: CSAPSGKYEQYF; cdr3_nt: TGCAGTGCTCCCAGCGGTAAATACGAGCAGTACTTC; clone_size: many; d_call: -; v_call: TRBV20-1; j_call: TRBJ2-7
cdr3_aa: CASSRLPTGVNTEAFF; cdr3_nt: TGTGCCAGCAGCCGCCTCCCTACAGGGGTGAACACTGAAGCTTTCTTT; clone_size: many; d_call: TRBD1; v_call: TRBV6-5; j_call: TRBJ1-1
cdr3_aa: CASSPLLASSYEQYF; cdr3_nt: TGTGCCAGCAGCCCTCTATTGGCTAGCTCCTACGAGCAGTACTTC; clone_size: few; d_call: -; v_call: TRBV7-9; j_call: TRBJ2-7
cdr3_aa: CASSPGTETQYF; cdr3_nt: TGTGCCAGCTCACCCGGAACAGAGACCCAGTACTTC; clone_size: few; d_call: -; v_call: TRBV18; j_call: TRBJ2-5
cdr3_aa: CASSHCEQYF; cdr3_nt: TGTGCCAGCAGTCACTGCGAGCAGTACTTC; clone_size: -; d_call: -; v_call: TRBV28; j_call: TRBJ2-7
cdr3_aa: CASSLGRDQPQHF; cdr3_nt: TGCGCCAGCAGCTTGGGCCGTGATCAGCCCCAGCATTTT; clone_size: many; d_call: -; v_call: TRBV5-1; j_call: TRBJ1-5
cdr3_aa: CSASGTGYEQYF; cdr3_nt: TGCAGTGCTAGCGGGACAGGTTACGAGCAGTACTTC; clone_size: few; d_call: TRBD1; v_call: TRBV20-1; j_call: TRBJ2-7
cdr3_aa: CASSPGTANQPQHF; cdr3_nt: TGCGCCAGCAGCCCTGGGACAGCAAATCAGCCCCAGCATTTT; clone_size: many; d_call: TRBD1; v_call: TRBV5-1; j_call: TRBJ1-5
cdr3_aa: CSATGQTGPPQHF; cdr3_nt: TGCAGTGCTACTGGACAGACCGGCCCGCCCCAGCATTTT; clone_size: many; d_call: -; v_call: TRBV20-1; j_call: TRBJ1-5
cdr3_aa: CASSYNSGNTIYF; cdr3_nt: TGTGCCAGCAGTTACAACTCTGGAAACACCATATATTTT; clone_size: -; d_call: -; v_call: TRBV6-6; j_call: TRBJ1-3
cdr3_aa: CASRVLREGHEQFF; cdr3_nt: TGTGCCAGCAGGGTATTGCGGGAGGGTCATGAGCAGTTCTTC; clone_size: few; d_call: TRBD2; v_call: TRBV12-3/TRBV12-4; j_call: TRBJ2-1
cdr3_aa: CASSPRATVGTDTQYF; cdr3_nt: TGTGCCAGCAGTCCCCGGGCGACCGTAGGGACAGATACGCAGTATTTT; clone_size: many; d_call: -; v_call: TRBV28; j_call: TRBJ2-3
cdr3_aa: CSARDSPDRDYEQYF; cdr3_nt: TGCAGTGCTAGAGATTCTCCGGACAGGGACTACGAGCAGTACTTC; clone_size: many; d_call: TRBD1; v_call: TRBV20-1; j_call: TRBJ2-7